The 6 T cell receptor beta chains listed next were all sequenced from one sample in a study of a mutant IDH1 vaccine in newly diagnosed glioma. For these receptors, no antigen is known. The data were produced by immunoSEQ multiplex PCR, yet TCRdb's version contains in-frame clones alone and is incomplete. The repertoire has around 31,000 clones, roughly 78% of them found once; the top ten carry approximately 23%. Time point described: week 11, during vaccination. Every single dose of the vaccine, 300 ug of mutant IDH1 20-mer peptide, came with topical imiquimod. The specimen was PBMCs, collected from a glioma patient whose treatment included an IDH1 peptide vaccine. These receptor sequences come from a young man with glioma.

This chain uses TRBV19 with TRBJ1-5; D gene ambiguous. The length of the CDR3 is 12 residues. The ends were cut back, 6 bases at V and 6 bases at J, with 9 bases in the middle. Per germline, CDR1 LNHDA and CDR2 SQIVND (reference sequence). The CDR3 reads CASRLPGQPQHF. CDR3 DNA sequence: TGTGCCAGTAGGCTACCGGGTCAGCCCCAGCATTTT.

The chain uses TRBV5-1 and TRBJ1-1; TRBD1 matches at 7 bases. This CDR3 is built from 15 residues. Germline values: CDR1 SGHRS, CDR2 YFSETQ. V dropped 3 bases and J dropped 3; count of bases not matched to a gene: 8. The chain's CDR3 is CASSSRQGGDTEAFF. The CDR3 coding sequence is TGCGCCAGCAGCTCCAGACAGGGTGGGGACACTGAAGCTTTCTTT.

CDR3 loop: CASTHATEKGHKNIQYF. The CDR3 DNA sequence: TGTGCCAGCACCCACGCCACCGAAAAGGGCCACAAAAACATTCAGTACTTC. The V call is TRBV25-1, the J call TRBJ2-4, with unresolved D. CDR3 length equals 17 residues. The V end was cut by 7 bases, the J end by 3 bases, with 22 bases between. The germline CDR1 and CDR2 sequences are MGHDK and SYGVNS.

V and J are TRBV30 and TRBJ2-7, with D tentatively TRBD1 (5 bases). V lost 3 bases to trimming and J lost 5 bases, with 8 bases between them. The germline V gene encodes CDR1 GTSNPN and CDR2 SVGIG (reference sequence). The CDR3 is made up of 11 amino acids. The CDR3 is CAWRTVHEQYF. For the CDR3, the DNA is TGTGCCTGGAGGACAGTCCACGAGCAGTACTTC.

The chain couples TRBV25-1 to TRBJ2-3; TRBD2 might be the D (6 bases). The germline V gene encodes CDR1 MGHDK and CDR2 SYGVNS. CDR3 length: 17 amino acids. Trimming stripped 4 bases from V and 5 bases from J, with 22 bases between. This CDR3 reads CASSASAGTAVRDTQYF. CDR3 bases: TGTGCCAGCAGTGCCTCCGCCGGGACTGCTGTTCGAGATACGCAGTATTTT. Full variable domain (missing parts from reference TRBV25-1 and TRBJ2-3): EADIYQTPRYLVIGTGKKITLECSQTMGHDKMYWYQQDPGMELHLIHYSYGVNSTEKGDLSSESTVSRIRTEHFPLTLESARPSHTSQYLCASSASAGTAVRDTQYFGPGTRLTVL.

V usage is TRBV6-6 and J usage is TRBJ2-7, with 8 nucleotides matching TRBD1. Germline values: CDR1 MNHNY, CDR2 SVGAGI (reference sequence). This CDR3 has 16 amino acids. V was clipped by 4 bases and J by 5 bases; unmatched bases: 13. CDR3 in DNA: TGTGCCAGCAGTTTAATAACGACAGGGGCGCGCAACGAGCAGTACTTC. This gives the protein CASSLITTGARNEQYF.